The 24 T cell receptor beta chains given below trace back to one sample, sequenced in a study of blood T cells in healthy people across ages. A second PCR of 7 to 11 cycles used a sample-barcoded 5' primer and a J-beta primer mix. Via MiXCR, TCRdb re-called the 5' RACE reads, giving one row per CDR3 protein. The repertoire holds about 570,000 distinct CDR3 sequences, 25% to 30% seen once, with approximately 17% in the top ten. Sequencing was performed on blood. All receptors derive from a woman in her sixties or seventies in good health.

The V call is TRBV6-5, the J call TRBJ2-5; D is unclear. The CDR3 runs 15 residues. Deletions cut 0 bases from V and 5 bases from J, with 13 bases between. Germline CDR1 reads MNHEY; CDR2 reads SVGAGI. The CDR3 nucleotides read TGTGCCAGCAGTTACTCCGGGCGCTCCGGGGAGACCCAGTACTTC. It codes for CASSYSGRSGETQYF.

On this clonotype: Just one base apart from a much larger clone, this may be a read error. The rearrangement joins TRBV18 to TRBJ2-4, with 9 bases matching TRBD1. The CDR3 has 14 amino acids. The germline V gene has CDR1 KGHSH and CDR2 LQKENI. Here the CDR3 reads CTSSPDRGENIQYF. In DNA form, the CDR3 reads TGTACCAGCTCACCAGACAGGGGGGAAAACATTCAGTACTTC.

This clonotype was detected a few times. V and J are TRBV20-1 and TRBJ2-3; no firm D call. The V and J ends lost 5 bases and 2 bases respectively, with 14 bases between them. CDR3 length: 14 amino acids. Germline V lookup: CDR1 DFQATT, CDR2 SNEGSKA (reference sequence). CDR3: CSACPSFSTDTQYF. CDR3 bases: TGCAGTGCTTGCCCCTCATTCTCCACAGATACGCAGTATTTT.

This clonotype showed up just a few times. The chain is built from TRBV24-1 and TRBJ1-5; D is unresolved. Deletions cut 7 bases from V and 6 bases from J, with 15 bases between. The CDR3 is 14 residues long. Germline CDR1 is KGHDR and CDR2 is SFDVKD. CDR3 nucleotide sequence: TGTGCCACCAGCCCCGGAAAGGGTAGTCAGCCCCAGCATTTT. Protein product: CATSPGKGSQPQHF.

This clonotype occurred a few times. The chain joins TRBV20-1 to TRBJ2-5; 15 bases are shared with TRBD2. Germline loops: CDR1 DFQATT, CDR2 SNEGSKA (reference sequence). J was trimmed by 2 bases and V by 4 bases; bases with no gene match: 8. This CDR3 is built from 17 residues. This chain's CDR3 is CSAKGLAGGTLQETQYF. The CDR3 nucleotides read TGCAGTGCTAAAGGACTAGCGGGGGGGACGCTACAAGAGACCCAGTACTTC.

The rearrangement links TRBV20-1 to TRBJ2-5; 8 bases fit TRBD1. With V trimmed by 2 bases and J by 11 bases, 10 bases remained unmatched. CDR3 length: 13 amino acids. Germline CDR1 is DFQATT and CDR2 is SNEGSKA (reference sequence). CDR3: CSARPGQGWEQYF. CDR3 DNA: TGCAGTGCTAGACCAGGACAGGGTTGGGAGCAGTACTTC.

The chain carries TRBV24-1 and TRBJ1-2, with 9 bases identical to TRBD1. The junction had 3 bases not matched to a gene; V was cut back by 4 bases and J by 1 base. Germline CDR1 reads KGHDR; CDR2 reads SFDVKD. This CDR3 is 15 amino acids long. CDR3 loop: CATSDPGQGNYGYTF. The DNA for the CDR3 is TGTGCCACCAGTGACCCGGGACAGGGTAACTATGGCTACACCTTC.

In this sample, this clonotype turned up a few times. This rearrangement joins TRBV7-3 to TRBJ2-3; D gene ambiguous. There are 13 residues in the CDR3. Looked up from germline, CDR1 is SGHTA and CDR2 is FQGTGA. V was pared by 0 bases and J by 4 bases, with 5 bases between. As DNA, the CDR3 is TGTGCCAGCAGCTTAACGTGGTCAGATACGCAGTATTTT. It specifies CASSLTWSDTQYF.

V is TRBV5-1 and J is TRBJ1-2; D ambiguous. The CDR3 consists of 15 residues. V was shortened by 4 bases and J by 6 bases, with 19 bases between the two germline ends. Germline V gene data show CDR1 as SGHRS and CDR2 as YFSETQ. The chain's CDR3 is CASSPESPEHHGYTF. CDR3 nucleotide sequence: TGCGCCAGCAGCCCGGAATCCCCGGAACACCATGGCTACACCTTC.

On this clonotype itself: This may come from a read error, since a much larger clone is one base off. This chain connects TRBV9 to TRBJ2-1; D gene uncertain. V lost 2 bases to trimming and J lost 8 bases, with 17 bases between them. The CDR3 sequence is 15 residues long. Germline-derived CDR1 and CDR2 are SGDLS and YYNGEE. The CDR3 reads CASSVEGIGIDEQFF. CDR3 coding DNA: TGTGCCAGCAGCGTCGAAGGGATTGGTATCGATGAGCAGTTCTTC.

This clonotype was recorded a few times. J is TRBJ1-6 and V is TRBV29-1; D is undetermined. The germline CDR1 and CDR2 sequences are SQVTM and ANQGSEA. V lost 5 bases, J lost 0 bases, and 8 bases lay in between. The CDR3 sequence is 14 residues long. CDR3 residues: CSVRESSYNSPLHF. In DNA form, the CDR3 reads TGCAGCGTTCGGGAGAGCTCCTATAATTCACCCCTCCACTTT.

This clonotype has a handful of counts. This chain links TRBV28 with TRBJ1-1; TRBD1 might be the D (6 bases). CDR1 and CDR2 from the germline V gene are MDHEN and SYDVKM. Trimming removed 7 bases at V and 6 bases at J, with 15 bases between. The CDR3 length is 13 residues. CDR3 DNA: TGTGCCAGCATTAGGGGGGGCAGGGCTGAAGCTTTCTTT. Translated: CASIRGGRAEAFF.

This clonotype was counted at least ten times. Written as DNA, the CDR3 is TGTGCCAGCAGTTTGAGGGGAGGAAGCTACAATGAGCAGTTCTTC. Amino acid sequence: CASSLRGGSYNEQFF. The chain recombines TRBV12-3 or TRBV12-4 with TRBJ2-1, with D possibly being TRBD2 (6 bases). The V gene lost 3 bases and the J gene lost 3 bases, with 12 bases spanning the gap. This CDR3 comprises 15 residues.

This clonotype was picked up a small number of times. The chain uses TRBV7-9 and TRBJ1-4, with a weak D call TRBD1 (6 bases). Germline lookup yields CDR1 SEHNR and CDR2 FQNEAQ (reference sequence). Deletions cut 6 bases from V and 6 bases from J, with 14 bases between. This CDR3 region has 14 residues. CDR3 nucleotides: TGTGCCAGCAGTTCCGATTGGACAGATGAAAAACTGTTTTTT. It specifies CASSSDWTDEKLFF.

CDR3: CASSQGQPGAGELFF. The CDR3 DNA is TGTGCCAGCAGCCAAGGGCAGCCCGGCGCCGGGGAGCTGTTTTTT. This sequence joins TRBV3-1 and TRBJ2-2; D is ambiguous. V lost 1 base and J lost 6, with 12 bases in between. Germline lookup yields CDR1 LGHDT and CDR2 YNNKEL (reference sequence). This CDR3 region has 15 residues.

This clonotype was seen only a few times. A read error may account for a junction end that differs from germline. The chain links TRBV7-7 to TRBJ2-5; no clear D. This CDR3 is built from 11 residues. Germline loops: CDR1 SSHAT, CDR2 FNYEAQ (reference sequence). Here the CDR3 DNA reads TGTGCTAGCAGGCCAACGGAGACCCAGTACTTC. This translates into CASRPTETQYF.

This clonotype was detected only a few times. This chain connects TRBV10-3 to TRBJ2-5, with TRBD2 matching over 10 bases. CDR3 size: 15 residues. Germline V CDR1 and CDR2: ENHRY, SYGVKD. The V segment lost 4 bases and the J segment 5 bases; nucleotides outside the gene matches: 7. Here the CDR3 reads CAISASGGATETQYF. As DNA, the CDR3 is TGTGCCATCAGTGCCAGCGGGGGGGCTACCGAGACCCAGTACTTC.

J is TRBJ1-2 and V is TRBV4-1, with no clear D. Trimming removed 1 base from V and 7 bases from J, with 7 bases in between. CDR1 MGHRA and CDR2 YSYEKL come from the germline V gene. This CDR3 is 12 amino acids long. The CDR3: CASSQARSGYTF. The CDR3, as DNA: TGCGCCAGCAGCCAAGCCAGGAGTGGCTACACCTTC.

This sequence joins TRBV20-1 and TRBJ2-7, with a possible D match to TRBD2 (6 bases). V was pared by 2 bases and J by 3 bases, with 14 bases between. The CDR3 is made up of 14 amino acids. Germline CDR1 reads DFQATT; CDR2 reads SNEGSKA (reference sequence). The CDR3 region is CSARSGGDVYEQYF. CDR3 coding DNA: TGCAGTGCTAGATCCGGCGGGGACGTCTACGAGCAGTACTTC.

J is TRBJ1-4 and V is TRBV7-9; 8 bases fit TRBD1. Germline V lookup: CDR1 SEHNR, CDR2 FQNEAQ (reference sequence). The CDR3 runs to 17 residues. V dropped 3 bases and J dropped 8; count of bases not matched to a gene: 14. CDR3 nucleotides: TGTGCCAGCAGCTTCGGACAGGGCACGGCTCGTCTAGAAAAACTGTTTTTT. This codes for CASSFGQGTARLEKLFF. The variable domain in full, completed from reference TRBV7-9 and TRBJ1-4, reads DTGVSQNPRHKITKRGQNVTFRCDPISEHNRLYWYRQTLGQGPEFLTYFQNEAQLEKSRLLSDRFSAERPKGSFSTLEIQRTEQGDSAMYLCASSFGQGTARLEKLFFGSGTQLSVL.

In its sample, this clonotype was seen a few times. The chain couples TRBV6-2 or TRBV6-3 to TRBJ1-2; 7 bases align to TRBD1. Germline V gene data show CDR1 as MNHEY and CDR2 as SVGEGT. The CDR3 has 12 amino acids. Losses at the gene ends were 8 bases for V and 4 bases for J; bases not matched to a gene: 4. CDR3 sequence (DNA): TGTGCCAGCCCCACAGGGGTCTATGGCTACACCTTC. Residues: CASPTGVYGYTF.

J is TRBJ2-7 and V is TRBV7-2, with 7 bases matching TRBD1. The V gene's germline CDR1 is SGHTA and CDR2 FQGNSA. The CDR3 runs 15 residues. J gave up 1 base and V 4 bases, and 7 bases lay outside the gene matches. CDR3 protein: CASSSTTTGSYEQYF. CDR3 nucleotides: TGTGCCAGCAGCTCCACTACGACAGGGTCCTACGAGCAGTACTTC.

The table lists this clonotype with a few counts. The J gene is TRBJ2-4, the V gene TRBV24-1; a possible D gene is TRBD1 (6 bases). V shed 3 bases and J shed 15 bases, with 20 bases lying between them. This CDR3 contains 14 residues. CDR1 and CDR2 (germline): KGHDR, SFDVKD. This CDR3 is CATSDTATGRGRYF. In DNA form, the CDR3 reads TGTGCCACCAGTGATACTGCGACAGGCCGAGGACGGTACTTC.

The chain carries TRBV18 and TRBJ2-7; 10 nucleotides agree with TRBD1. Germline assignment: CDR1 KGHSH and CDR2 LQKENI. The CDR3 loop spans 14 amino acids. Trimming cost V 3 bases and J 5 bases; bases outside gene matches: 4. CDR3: CASSPLTGGNEQYF. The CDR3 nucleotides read TGTGCCAGCTCACCCTTGACAGGGGGCAACGAGCAGTACTTC.